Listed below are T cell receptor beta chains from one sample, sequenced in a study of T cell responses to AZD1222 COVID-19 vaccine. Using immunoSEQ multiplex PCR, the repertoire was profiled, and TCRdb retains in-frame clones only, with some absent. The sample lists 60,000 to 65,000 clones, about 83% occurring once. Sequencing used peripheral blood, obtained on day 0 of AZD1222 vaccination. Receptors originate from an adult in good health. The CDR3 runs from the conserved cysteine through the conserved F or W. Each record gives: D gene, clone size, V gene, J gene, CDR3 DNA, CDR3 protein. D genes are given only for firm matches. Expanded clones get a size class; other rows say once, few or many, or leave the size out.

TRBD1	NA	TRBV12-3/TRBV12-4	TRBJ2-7	TGTGCCAGCAGCCCGGGACAGCCCTACGAGCAGTACTTC	CASSPGQPYEQYF
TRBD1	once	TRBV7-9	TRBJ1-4	TGTGCCAGCAGCTTAGGGACAGGGGTATATGAAAAACTGTTTTTT	CASSLGTGVYEKLFF
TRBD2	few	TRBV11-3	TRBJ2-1	TGTGCCAGCAGTCGTAGCGGGGGGAATGAGCAGTTCTTC	CASSRSGGNEQFF
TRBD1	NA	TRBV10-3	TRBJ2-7	TGTGCCATCAGTGAGTCGATTTCCGCAGGACAGGGATACTACGAGCAGTACTTC	CAISESISAGQGYYEQYF
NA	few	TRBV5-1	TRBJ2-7	TGCGCCAGCAGCGCTCGGGAGAGTTCCTACGAGCAGTACTTC	CASSARESSYEQYF
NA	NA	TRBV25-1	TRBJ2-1	TGTGCCAGCAGTGTCGAAGGACAGGAGCAGTTCTTC	CASSVEGQEQFF
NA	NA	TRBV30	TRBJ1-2	TGTGCCTGGAGTGTTGGTGTCTTCTCTGGCTACACCTTC	CAWSVGVFSGYTF
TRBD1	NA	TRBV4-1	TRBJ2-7	TGCGCCAGCAGCCAAACAGGGGTGAGGGAGCAGTACTTC	CASSQTGVREQYF
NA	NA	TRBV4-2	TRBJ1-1	TGTGCCAGCAGCCAAGACGGTGAGGATCTCGGCACTGAAGCTTTCTTT	CASSQDGEDLGTEAFF
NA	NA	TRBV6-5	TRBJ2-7	TGTGCCAGCAGATTGGGGCAGTACGAGCAGTACTTC	CASRLGQYEQYF
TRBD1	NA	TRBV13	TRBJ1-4	TGTGCCAGCAGCTTAGGGGGACAGGGCAGCGGTAATGAAAAACTGTTTTTT	CASSLGGQGSGNEKLFF
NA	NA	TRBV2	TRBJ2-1	TGTGCCAGCACCTATTATGGTAGCGATGAGCAGTTCTTC	CASTYYGSDEQFF
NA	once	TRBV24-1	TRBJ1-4	TGTGCCACCAGTGATTTGGAAAAACTGTTTTTT	CATSDLEKLFF
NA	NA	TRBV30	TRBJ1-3	TGTGCCTGGACCCCGGACAGTTCTGGAAACACCATATATTTT	CAWTPDSSGNTIYF
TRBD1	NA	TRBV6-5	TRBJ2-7	TGTGCCAGCAGTCCCGGGACAGGGAACTACGAGCAGTACTTC	CASSPGTGNYEQYF
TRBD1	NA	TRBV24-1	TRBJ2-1	TGTGCCACCAGTGATCGGGACAGGGAAAATGAGCAGTTCTTC	CATSDRDRENEQFF
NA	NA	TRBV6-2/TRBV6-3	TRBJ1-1	TGTGCCAGCAGTCTCATGGGAACGGCAGGGTTGAACACTGAAGCTTTCTTT	CASSLMGTAGLNTEAFF
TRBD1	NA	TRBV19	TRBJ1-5	TGTGCCAGTAGCGGGACAGGGGGCCTCAACCAGCCCCAGCATTTT	CASSGTGGLNQPQHF
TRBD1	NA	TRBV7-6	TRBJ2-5	TGTGCCAGCAGCTTGCCGGGACAGGGGGCGGGAGAGACCCAGTACTTC	CASSLPGQGAGETQYF
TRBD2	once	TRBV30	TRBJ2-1	TGTGCCTGGAGTCGAGCGGGGGGCTCCTACAATGAGCAGTTCTTC	CAWSRAGGSYNEQFF
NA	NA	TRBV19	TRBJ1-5	TGTGCCAGTAGTATAGATTCGGGGAGGGATCAGCCCCAGCATTTT	CASSIDSGRDQPQHF
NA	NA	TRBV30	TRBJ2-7	TGTGCCTGGAGTGTACTGGACGGAGGCGAGCAGTACTTC	CAWSVLDGGEQYF
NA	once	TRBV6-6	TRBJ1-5	TGTGCCAGCTCGGAGAATCAGCCCCAGCATTTT	CASSENQPQHF
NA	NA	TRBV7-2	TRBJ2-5	TGTGCCAGCAGCTTGCCCCGCCGGGGGCCGGAGACCCAGTACTTC	CASSLPRRGPETQYF
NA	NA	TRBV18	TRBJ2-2	TGTGCCAGCTCACCACTCTGGGGAGCGAACACCGGGGAGCTGTTTTTT	CASSPLWGANTGELFF
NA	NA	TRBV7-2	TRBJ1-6	TGTGCCAGCAGCCCCGGCGTAGGCACCTATAATTCACCCCTCCACTTT	CASSPGVGTYNSPLHF
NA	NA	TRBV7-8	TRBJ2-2	TGTGCCAGCAGCTCCGGCCGTAACACCGGGGAGCTGTTTTTT	CASSSGRNTGELFF
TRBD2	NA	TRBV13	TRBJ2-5	TGTGCCAGCAGCTTAGTTGGCCTAGCGGGGACCGAAGAGACCCAGTACTTC	CASSLVGLAGTEETQYF
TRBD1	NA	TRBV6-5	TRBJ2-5	TGTGCCAGCACCCGGCCGACAGGGAACATGGAGACCCAGTACTTC	CASTRPTGNMETQYF
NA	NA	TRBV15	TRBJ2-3	TGTGCCACCAGCAGAGGGCTAGCTGAAAGCACAGATACGCAGTATTTT	CATSRGLAESTDTQYF
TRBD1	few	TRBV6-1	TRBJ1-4	TGTGCCAGCAGTGACGGACAGGGAGGACATGAAAAACTGTTTTTT	CASSDGQGGHEKLFF
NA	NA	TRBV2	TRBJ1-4	TGTGCCAGCAGTGAAAACAGCCGAGAGGAAAAACTGTTTTTT	CASSENSREEKLFF
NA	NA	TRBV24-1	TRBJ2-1	TGTGCCACCAGTGATTCCGCCTTAGGGGGGACGAATGAGCAGTTCTTC	CATSDSALGGTNEQFF
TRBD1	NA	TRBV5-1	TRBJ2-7	TGCGCCAGCAGCTTGGAGGGACAGGGGCCCTACGAGCAGTACTTC	CASSLEGQGPYEQYF
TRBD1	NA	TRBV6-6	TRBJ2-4	TGTGCCAGCAGTGACCAGACAGGGCCCAAAAACATTCAGTACTTC	CASSDQTGPKNIQYF
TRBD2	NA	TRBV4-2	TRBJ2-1	TGTGCCAGCAGCCCGATAGAGGCCAAGCGGGGGGGCAAAAATGAGCAGTTCTTC	CASSPIEAKRGGKNEQFF
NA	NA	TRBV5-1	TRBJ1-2	TGCGCCAGCAGCTTGGACCCAGGGAATGGCTACACCTTC	CASSLDPGNGYTF
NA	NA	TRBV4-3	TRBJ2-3	TGCGCCAGCAGCCAAGCGGAGGGGTCGGCAGATACGCAGTATTTT	CASSQAEGSADTQYF
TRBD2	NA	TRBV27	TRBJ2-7	TGTGCCAGCAGTTCACCCTCCAGGAGGCGGGGGGGCCTTTACGAGCAGTACTTC	CASSSPSRRRGGLYEQYF
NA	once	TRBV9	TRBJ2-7	TGTGCCAGCAGCGAGGGGGGACAGTTCTACGAGCAGTACTTC	CASSEGGQFYEQYF
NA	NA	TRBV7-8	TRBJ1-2	TGTGCCAGCAGCTTAATGCGGTCCGGTGGCTACACCTTC	CASSLMRSGGYTF
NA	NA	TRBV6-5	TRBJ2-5	TGTGCCAGCAGTTACTCGACTGGCTCCCAAGAGACCCAGTACTTC	CASSYSTGSQETQYF
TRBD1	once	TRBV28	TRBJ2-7	TGTGCCAGCAGAAACGGACAGGGTGAGGTCGAGCAGTACTTC	CASRNGQGEVEQYF
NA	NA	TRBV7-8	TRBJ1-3	TGTGCCAGCAGCTCCTCCAGGGGAGGTGGAAACACCATATATTTT	CASSSSRGGGNTIYF
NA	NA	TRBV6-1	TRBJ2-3	TGTGCCAGCAGTGAAACCCGTCGGACAGCCAGCACAGATACGCAGTATTTT	CASSETRRTASTDTQYF
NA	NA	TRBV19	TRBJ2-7	TGTGCCAGTAGTAGAACTGAATCGTACGAGCAGTACTTC	CASSRTESYEQYF
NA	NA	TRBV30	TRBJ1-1	TGTGCCTGGAGTGGAGACTGTCCCAGGTTCACTGAAGCTTTCTTT	CAWSGDCPRFTEAFF
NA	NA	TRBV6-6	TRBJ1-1	TGTGCCAGCAGTACGGGGGGTACTGAAGCTTTCTTT	CASSTGGTEAFF
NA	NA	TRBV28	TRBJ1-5	TGTGCCAGCCTACGCACAGGTAGCAATCAGCCCCAGCATTTT	CASLRTGSNQPQHF
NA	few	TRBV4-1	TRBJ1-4	TGCGCCAGCAGCACCCCGGCTTTCCTCTCAGAGATTGCTAATGAAAAACTGTTTTTT	CASSTPAFLSEIANEKLFF
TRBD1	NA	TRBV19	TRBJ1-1	TGTGCCAGTACCCCGACAGGGGCCGTTGAAGCTTTCTTT	CASTPTGAVEAFF